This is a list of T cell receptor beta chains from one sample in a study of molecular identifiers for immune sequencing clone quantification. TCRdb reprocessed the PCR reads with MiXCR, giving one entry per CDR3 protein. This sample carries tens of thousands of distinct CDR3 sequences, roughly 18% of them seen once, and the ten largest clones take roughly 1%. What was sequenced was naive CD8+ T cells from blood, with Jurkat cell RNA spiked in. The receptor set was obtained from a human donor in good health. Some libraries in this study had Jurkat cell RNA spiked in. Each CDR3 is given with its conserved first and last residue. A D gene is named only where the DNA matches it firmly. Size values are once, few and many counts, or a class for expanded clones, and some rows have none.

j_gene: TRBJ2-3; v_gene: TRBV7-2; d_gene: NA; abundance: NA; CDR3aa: CASSLLMGRPDTQYF; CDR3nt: TGTGCCAGCAGCTTACTTATGGGCCGCCCAGATACGCAGTATTTT
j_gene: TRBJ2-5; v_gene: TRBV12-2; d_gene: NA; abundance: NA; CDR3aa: CASSFILGGADTQYF; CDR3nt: TGTGCCAGCAGTTTTATACTGGGGGGGGCAGACACCCAGTACTTT
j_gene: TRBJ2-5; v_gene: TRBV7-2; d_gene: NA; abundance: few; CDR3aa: CASSEKRESTEQETQYF; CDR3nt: TGTGCCAGCAGCGAAAAACGGGAGTCAACCGAGCAAGAGACCCAGTACTTC
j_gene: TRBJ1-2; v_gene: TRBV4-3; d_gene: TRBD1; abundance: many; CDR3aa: CASSQTGVANYGYTF; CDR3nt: TGCGCCAGCAGCCAAACAGGGGTAGCTAACTATGGCTACACCTTC
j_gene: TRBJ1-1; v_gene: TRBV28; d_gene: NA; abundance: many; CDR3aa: CASSLQDRPNTEAFF; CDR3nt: TGTGCCAGCAGTTTGCAGGACAGACCGAACACTGAAGCTTTCTTT
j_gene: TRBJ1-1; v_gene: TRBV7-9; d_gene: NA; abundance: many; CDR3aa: CATGLPTEAFF; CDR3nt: TGTGCCACAGGGCTGCCCACTGAAGCTTTCTTT
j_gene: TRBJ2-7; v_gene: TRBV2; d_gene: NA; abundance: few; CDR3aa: CASTEGLGRVGSYEQYF; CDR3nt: TGTGCCAGCACTGAAGGTCTAGGAAGGGTGGGGTCCTACGAGCAGTACTTC
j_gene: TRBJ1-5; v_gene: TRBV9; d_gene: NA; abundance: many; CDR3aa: CASSVGVDQPQHF; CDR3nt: TGTGCCAGCAGCGTAGGGGTGGATCAGCCCCAGCATTTT
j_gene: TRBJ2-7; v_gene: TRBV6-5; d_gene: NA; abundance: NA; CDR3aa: CASSPIPEDSYGQYF; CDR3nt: TGTGCCAGCAGTCCTATCCCGGAGGACTCCTACGGGCAGTACTTT
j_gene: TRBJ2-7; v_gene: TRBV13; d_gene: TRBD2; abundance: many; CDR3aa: CASSLNGRAPAYEQYF; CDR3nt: TGTGCCAGCAGCTTAAATGGGAGGGCCCCGGCCTACGAGCAGTACTTC
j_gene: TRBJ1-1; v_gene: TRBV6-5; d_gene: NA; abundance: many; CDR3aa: CASSYGGYTEAFF; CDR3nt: TGTGCCAGCAGTTATGGAGGGTACACTGAAGCTTTCTTT
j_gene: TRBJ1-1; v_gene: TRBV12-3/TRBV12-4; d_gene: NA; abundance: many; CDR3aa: CASSSAQDDTEAFF; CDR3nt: TGTGCCAGCAGTTCAGCTCAGGATGACACTGAAGCTTTCTTT
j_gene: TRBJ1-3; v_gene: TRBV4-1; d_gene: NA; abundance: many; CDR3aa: CASSQDRIGITGGNTIYF; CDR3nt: TGCGCCAGCAGCCAAGATCGCATAGGGATCACAGGCGGAAACACCATATATTTT
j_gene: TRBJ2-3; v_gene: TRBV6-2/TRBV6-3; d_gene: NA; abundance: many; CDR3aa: CASSLHTDTQYF; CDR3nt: TGTGCCAGCAGTCTGCACACAGATACGCAGTATTTT
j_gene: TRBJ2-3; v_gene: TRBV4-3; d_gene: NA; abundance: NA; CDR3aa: CASSQDLVSGPDTQYF; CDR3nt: TGCGCCAGCAGCCAAGATCTTGTCTCGGGGCCAGATACGCAGTATTTT
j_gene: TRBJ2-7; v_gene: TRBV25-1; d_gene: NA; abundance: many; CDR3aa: CASSLGSAYYEQYF; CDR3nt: TGTGCCAGCAGTTTGGGTAGCGCGTACTACGAGCAGTACTTC